A single sample is the source of the 2 T cell receptor beta chains below, sequenced in a study of radiation and T cells in renal cell carcinoma. Assay used: immunoSEQ multiplex PCR; TCRdb lists only in-frame clones, some missing. The table has 5,500 to 6,000 clones, approximately 70% seen once. Regarding treatment: treatment-naive control, cytoreductive nephrectomy. The material sequenced was tumor tissue, taken from a patient whose treatment was nephrectomy without radiotherapy. Source of these receptors: a human donor with renal cell carcinoma.

CDR3 sequence (DNA): TGTGCCAGCAGCCGAGCGGGGCTAGCCTCCAGTAACGAGCAGTACTTC. It encodes CASSRAGLASSNEQYF. The gene calls are TRBV4-2 and TRBJ2-5; 7 positions agree with TRBD2. The J call is doubtful: the DNA matches TRBJ2-7 better. Germline V lookup: CDR1 LGHNA, CDR2 YNFKEQ. The CDR3 length is 16 residues.

The chain recombines TRBV6-6 with TRBJ1-2, with 10 bases identical to TRBD1. The ends lost 6 bases at V and 6 bases at J; junction bases unmatched: 13. The germline CDR1 and CDR2 sequences are MNHNY and SVGAGI (reference sequence). This CDR3 has 16 amino acids. For the CDR3, the DNA is TGTGCCAGCAGCTCCGGACAGGGGGGGATCTATCATGGCTACACCTTC. Translating gives CASSSGQGGIYHGYTF.